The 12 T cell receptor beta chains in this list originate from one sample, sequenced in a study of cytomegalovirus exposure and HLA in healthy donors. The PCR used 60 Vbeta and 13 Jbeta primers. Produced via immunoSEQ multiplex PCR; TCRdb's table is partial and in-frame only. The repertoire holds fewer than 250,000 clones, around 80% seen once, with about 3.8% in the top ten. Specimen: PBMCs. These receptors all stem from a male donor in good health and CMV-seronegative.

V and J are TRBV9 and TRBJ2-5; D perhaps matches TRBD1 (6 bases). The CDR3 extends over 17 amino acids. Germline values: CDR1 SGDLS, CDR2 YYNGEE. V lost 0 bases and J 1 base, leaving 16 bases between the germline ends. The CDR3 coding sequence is TGTGCCAGCAGCGTAGCAGTGACAGGATGGACCCAAGAGACCCAGTACTTC. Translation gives CASSVAVTGWTQETQYF. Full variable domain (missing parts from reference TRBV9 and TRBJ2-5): DSGVTQTPKHLITATGQRVTLRCSPRSGDLSVYWYQQSLDQGLQFLIQYYNGEERAKGNILERFSAQQFPDLHSELNLSSLELGDSALYFCASSVAVTGWTQETQYFGPGTRLLVL.

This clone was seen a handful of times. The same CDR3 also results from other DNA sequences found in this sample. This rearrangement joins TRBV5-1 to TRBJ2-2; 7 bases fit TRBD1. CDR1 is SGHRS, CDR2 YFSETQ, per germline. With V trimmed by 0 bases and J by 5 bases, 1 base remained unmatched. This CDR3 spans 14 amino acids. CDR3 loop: CASSLGQGTGELFF. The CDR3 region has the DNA TGCGCCAGCAGCTTGGGACAGGGTACCGGGGAGCTGTTTTTT.

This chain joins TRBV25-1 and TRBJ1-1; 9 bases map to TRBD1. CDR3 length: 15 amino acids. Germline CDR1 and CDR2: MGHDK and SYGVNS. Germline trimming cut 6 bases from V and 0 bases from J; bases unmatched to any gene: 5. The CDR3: CASRGQGLMNTEAFF. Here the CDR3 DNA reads TGTGCCAGCAGGGGACAGGGCCTCATGAACACTGAAGCTTTCTTT.

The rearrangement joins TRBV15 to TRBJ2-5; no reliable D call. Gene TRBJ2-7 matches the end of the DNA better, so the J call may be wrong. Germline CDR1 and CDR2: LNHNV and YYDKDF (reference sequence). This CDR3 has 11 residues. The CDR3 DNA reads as TGTGCCACCAGCAGCGGGTACGAGCAGTACTTC. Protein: CATSSGYEQYF.

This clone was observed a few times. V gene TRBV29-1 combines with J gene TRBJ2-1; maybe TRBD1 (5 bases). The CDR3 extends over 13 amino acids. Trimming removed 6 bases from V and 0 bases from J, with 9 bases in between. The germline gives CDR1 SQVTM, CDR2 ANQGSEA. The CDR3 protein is CSVQGNSYNEQFF. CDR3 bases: TGCAGCGTCCAGGGAAACTCCTACAATGAGCAGTTCTTC.

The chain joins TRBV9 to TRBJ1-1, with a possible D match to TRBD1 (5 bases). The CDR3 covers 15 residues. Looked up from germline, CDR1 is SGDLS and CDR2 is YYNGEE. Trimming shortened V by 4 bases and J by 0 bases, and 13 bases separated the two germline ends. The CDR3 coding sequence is TGTGCCAGCAGCCCCGACAGAGTTTTGAACACTGAAGCTTTCTTT. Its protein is CASSPDRVLNTEAFF. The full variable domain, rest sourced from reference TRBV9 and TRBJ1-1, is DSGVTQTPKHLITATGQRVTLRCSPRSGDLSVYWYQQSLDQGLQFLIQYYNGEERAKGNILERFSAQQFPDLHSELNLSSLELGDSALYFCASSPDRVLNTEAFFGQGTRLTVV.

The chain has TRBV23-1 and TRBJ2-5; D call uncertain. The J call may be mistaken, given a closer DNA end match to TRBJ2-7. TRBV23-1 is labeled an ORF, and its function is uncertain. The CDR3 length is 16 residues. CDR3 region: CASSPPYVRSSYEQYF. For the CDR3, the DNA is TGCGCCAGCAGTCCCCCCTATGTTCGGAGCTCCTACGAGCAGTACTTC.

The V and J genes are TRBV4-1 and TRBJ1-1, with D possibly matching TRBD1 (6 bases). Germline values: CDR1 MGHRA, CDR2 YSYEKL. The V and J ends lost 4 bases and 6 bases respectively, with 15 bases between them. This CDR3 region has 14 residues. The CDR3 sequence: CASSLLTGYSEAFF. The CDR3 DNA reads TGCGCCAGCAGCCTACTTACAGGGTACTCTGAAGCTTTCTTT.

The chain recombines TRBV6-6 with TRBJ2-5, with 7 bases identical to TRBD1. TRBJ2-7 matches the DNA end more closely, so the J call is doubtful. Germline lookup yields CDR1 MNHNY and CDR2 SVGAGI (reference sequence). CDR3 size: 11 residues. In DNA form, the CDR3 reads TGTGCCGCAGAGACAGGGCTCGAGCAGTACTTC. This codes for CAAETGLEQYF.

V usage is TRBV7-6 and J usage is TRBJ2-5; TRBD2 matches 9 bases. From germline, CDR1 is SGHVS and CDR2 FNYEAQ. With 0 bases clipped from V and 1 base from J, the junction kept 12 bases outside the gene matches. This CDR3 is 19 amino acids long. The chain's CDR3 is CASSLAAPSSGKSQETQYF. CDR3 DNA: TGTGCCAGCAGCTTAGCAGCGCCCTCTAGCGGGAAGAGCCAAGAGACCCAGTACTTC.

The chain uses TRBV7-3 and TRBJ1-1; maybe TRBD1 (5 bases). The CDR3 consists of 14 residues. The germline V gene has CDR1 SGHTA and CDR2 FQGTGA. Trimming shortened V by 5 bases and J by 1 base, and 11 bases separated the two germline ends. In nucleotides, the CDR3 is TGTGCCAGCAGCCAAACAGGACGGAACACTGAAGCTTTCTTT. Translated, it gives CASSQTGRNTEAFF.

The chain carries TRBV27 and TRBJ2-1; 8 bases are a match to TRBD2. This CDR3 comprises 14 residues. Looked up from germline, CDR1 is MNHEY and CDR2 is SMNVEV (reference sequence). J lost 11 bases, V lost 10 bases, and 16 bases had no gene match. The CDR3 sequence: CATHLQGLVGKQFF. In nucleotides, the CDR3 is TGTGCCACCCACCTCCAGGGACTAGTGGGTAAGCAGTTCTTC.